This record covers a single T cell receptor beta chain. Authors' data handling: Reference gene primers were amplified, and this amplification served to estimate nucleated cell counts. Profiled with immunoSEQ multiplex PCR; TCRdb holds only in-frame clones, not every one. V, J and clone size were drawn from that table, and D and trimming were deduced from the DNA. The sample lists approximately 220,000 clones; approximately 80% were seen once. The data were taken from a study of blood T cell repertoires in COVID-19. Study-level background: Both acute and convalescent COVID-19 samples were obtained from the United States, Italy and Spain. PBMCs, B-cell-depleted T cells, or T cells provided the cDNA or gDNA that made up the material.

CDR1 is SEHNR and CDR2 is FQNEAQ in the germline V gene (reference sequence). V shed 0 bases and J shed 4 bases, with 10 bases lying between them. This CDR3 contains 15 residues. The chain has TRBV7-9 and TRBJ1-3; D possibly corresponds to TRBD1 (6 bases). The sequenced sample consisted of peripheral blood. The clonotype originates from a woman between 70 and 85 years old with acute or convalescent COVID-19. The CDR3 bases are TGTGCCAGCAGCTTAGCCACAGGGAGAGGAAACACCATATATTTT. It encodes CASSLATGRGNTIYF.